This TCR beta chain was documented in a study of T cells after yellow fever vaccination. Study in general: Low-cell-number fractions underwent preparation using SMART-Seq v4 Ultra Low Input.

On this clonotype itself: Its antigen remains unidentified.

The study, taken as a whole, reports: Some clonotypes were seen in both the CD4 and the CD8 compartments. These made up a small share and likely arose from convergent recombination.

One entry per CDR3 protein results from TCRdb running MiXCR on the 5' RACE reads. The sample contains 550,000 or so distinct CDR3 sequences, 15% to 20% of which appear only once. CDR3 length: 14 residues. The trim removed 3 bases at V and 5 bases at J, leaving 3 bases unmatched. Germline values: CDR1 SGHTA, CDR2 FQGNSA. This sample comprised PBMCs, obtained 15 days after the yellow fever booster vaccination. The rearrangement uses TRBV7-2 and TRBJ2-1; 8 bases agree with TRBD1. The origin of this receptor is a man aged 25 to 40 who received the YFV17D yellow fever vaccine. DNA of the CDR3: TGTGCCAGCAGCTTTGGGACAGGCCACAATGAGCAGTTCTTC. Encoded protein: CASSFGTGHNEQFF. The full variable domain, in which reference TRBV7-2 and TRBJ2-1 provide the parts outside the CDR3, is GAGVSQSPSNKVTEKGKDVELRCDPISGHTALYWYRQSLGQGLEFLIYFQGNSAPDKSGLPSDRFSAERTGGSVSTLTIQRTQQEDSAVYLCASSFGTGHNEQFFGPGTRLTVL.